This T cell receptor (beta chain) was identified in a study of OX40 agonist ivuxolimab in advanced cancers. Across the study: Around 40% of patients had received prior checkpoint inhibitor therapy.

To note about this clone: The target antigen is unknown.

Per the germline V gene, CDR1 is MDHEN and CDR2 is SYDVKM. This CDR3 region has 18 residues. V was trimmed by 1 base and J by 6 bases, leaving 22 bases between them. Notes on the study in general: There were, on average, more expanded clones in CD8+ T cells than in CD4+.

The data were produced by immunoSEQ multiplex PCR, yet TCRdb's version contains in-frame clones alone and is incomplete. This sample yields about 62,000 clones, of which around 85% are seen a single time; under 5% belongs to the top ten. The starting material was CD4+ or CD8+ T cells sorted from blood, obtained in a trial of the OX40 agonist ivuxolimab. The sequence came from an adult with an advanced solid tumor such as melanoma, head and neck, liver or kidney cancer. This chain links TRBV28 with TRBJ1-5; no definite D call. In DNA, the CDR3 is TGTGCCAGCAGTTTATCCCCGAGGCGACTCATTGGGCTTCAGCCCCAGCATTTT. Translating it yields CASSLSPRRLIGLQPQHF.